The clone carrying this T cell receptor beta chain was detected a few times. V lost 4 bases to trimming and J lost 14 bases, with 18 bases between them. The CDR3 runs 13 residues. This specimen comes from a study of T-cell memory formation after mild COVID-19. The authors produced TCR alpha and TCR beta cDNA libraries with sample barcodes and UMIs by 5'RACE using constant-segment primers. Using its own MiXCR run on the 5' RACE reads, TCRdb lists one record per CDR3 protein. The top ten clones hold 9% to 15% of a sample with some 490,000 distinct CDR3 sequences, 15% to 20% of them seen once. This receptor was obtained from an adult woman who had mild COVID-19 (a few samples of this study predate the infection). Cell type and time point are not known. The V gene is TRBV12-3 or TRBV12-4, the J gene TRBJ2-1; D may be TRBD2 (5 bases). The sample taken for sequencing was PBMCs or a T cell subset sorted from them (not recorded which). The CDR3 DNA follows: TGTGCCAGCAGTTCCTATTCTAGCAACCCTGAGTTCTTC. This translates into CASSSYSSNPEFF.